Shown below are 22 T cell receptor beta chains from a single sample sequenced in a study of neurological immune-mediated disorders. MiXCR, applied by TCRdb to the 5' RACE reads, yields one record per CDR3 protein. Of roughly 30,000 distinct CDR3 sequences listed, roughly 25% are singletons. Sequencing was performed on CD4+ T cells from blood. These receptors were obtained from a man aged 45-65 years with HTLV-1-associated myelopathy (HAM/TSP).

The rearrangement links TRBV20-1 to TRBJ2-1; TRBD2 matches 12 bases. V gave up 2 bases and J gave up 7 bases; unmatched junction bases: 3. The CDR3 covers 14 residues. Germline values: CDR1 DFQATT, CDR2 SNEGSKA (reference sequence). Here the CDR3 DNA reads TGCAGTGCTAGACCTAGCGGGAGGGCTAATGAGCAGTTCTTC. Its translation is CSARPSGRANEQFF.

This clonotype occurred many times. J is TRBJ2-2 and V is TRBV24-1; 8 bases agree with TRBD1. The CDR3 consists of 18 residues. Germline CDR1 KGHDR, CDR2 SFDVKD. Trimming cost V 4 bases and J 3 bases; bases outside gene matches: 12. Here the CDR3 DNA reads TGTGCCACCAGTGACCAACAAGGACAGGGCTCGGACACCGGGGAGCTGTTTTTT. Its translation is CATSDQQGQGSDTGELFF.

This clonotype was detected once. The rearrangement links TRBV7-8 to TRBJ1-4; D unresolved. The V end lost 7 bases, the J end lost 8 bases, and 14 bases lay between the germline ends. Germline lookup yields CDR1 SGHVS and CDR2 FQNEAQ. The CDR3 is made up of 13 amino acids. Here the CDR3 DNA reads TGTGCCAGCAACCGAGGACTCTCAGAAAAACTGTTTTTT. Its translation: CASNRGLSEKLFF.

This clonotype was detected many times. The chain joins TRBV7-3 to TRBJ1-6; D is unclear. Germline V gene lookup returns CDR1 SGHTA and CDR2 FQGTGA. V shed 2 bases and J shed 9 bases, with 17 bases lying between them. CDR3 length: 16 amino acids. This chain's CDR3 is CASSLGVRQAGSPLHF. The CDR3 DNA sequence: TGTGCCAGCAGCTTAGGAGTCCGGCAGGCGGGTTCACCCCTCCACTTT.

This clonotype was detected only a few times. CDR3 sequence reads: CASSDVGRGRETQYF. In DNA form, the CDR3 reads TGTGCCAGCAGTGACGTGGGCAGGGGGCGAGAGACCCAGTACTTC. The V call is TRBV25-1, the J call TRBJ2-5, with TRBD1 matching 8 bases. The germline gives CDR1 MGHDK, CDR2 SYGVNS. CDR3 size: 15 residues. V shed 3 bases and J 4 bases; nucleotides not matched to a gene: 7.

This clonotype has ten or more counts. The chain recombines TRBV6-6 with TRBJ1-6; no reliable D call. Looked up from germline, CDR1 is MNHNY and CDR2 is SVGAGI (reference sequence). This CDR3 contains 14 residues. Trimming pared 8 bases from V and 7 bases from J, leaving 15 bases between. CDR3 DNA: TGTGCCAGCTCCCCCCGGTGGAGCAATTCACCCCTCCACTTT. Translation gives CASSPRWSNSPLHF.

The V gene is TRBV7-2, the J gene TRBJ1-1, with D unclear. With 4 bases removed from V and 6 bases from J, the gap between germline ends came to 12 bases. The CDR3 loop spans 13 amino acids. Germline values: CDR1 SGHTA, CDR2 FQGNSA. The CDR3 DNA sequence: TGTGCCAGCAGCTCTTATCTTGCGGCTGAAGCTTTCTTT. Residues: CASSSYLAAEAFF. The variable domain in full, with the rest retrieved from reference TRBV7-2 and TRBJ1-1, is GAGVSQSPSNKVTEKGKDVELRCDPISGHTALYWYRQSLGQGLEFLIYFQGNSAPDKSGLPSDRFSAERTGGSVSTLTIQRTQQEDSAVYLCASSSYLAAEAFFGQGTRLTVV.

This clonotype was seen many times. The chain is built from TRBV20-1 and TRBJ2-1; TRBD2 is a possible D gene (6 bases). Germline CDR1 reads DFQATT; CDR2 reads SNEGSKA (reference sequence). This CDR3 is 15 amino acids long. Trimming removed 1 base from V and 7 bases from J, with 17 bases in between. In DNA form, the CDR3 reads TGCAGTGCTAGAGTGGAATCGGGACTCCAGAATGAGCAGTTCTTC. Translating gives CSARVESGLQNEQFF.

This clonotype was picked up many times. J is TRBJ2-7 and V is TRBV5-1; TRBD1 matches 7 bases. Looked up from germline, CDR1 is SGHRS and CDR2 is YFSETQ. V lost 4 bases, J lost 3 bases, and 13 bases stayed unmatched. This CDR3 has 16 amino acids. CDR3 DNA: TGCGCCAGCAGCCCGGGCAGCCGGGACAGAAACTACGAGCAGTACTTC. Amino acids: CASSPGSRDRNYEQYF.

The DNA for the CDR3 is TGTGCCATCACCGGGATAGTGAACACTGAAGCTTTCTTT. Encoded protein: CAITGIVNTEAFF. The chain joins TRBV10-3 to TRBJ1-1; D unclear. From germline, CDR1 is ENHRY and CDR2 SYGVKD. The CDR3 runs 13 residues. Trimming cost V 7 bases and J 0 bases, with 9 bases left between them.

V gene TRBV20-1 combines with J gene TRBJ2-4; TRBD1 aligns across 8 bases. CDR1 DFQATT and CDR2 SNEGSKA come from the germline V gene (reference sequence). This CDR3 comprises 13 residues. The V gene end was trimmed by 2 bases and the J gene end by 7 bases; junction bases not matched to a gene: 4. CDR3: CSARPGGANIQYF. CDR3 nucleotides: TGCAGTGCTAGACCAGGGGGCGCGAACATTCAGTACTTC.

By share, this clonotype ranks as large. The rearrangement joins TRBV7-9 to TRBJ2-4, with 7 bases aligning to TRBD1. Per germline, CDR1 SEHNR and CDR2 FQNEAQ (reference sequence). The CDR3 is 15 amino acids. Losses at the gene ends were 5 bases for V and 10 bases for J; bases not matched to a gene: 14. The CDR3 nucleotides read TGTGCCAGCAGCCCGAGGACAGGAGGAGAAGGGATTCAGTACTTC. This gives the protein CASSPRTGGEGIQYF.

This clonotype occurred many times. The DNA of the CDR3 is TGTGCCAGCGTGGGGAAGGGGTCTATCGAGCAGTACTTC. The encoded protein is CASVGKGSIEQYF. V usage is TRBV7-6 and J usage is TRBJ2-7; tentatively, D is TRBD1 (5 bases). V shed 8 bases and J shed 6 bases, with 17 bases lying between them. This CDR3 is 13 amino acids long. From germline, CDR1 is SGHVS and CDR2 FNYEAQ.

Ten or more counts support this clonotype. This rearrangement joins TRBV20-1 to TRBJ1-2; D may be TRBD1 (6 bases). V shed 4 bases and J shed 2 bases, with 8 bases lying between them. Per the germline V gene, CDR1 is DFQATT and CDR2 is SNEGSKA (reference sequence). This CDR3 contains 12 residues. The CDR3 DNA reads as TGCAGTGCTAACCAGGGGAACTATGGCTACACCTTC. It codes for CSANQGNYGYTF.

This clonotype was detected many times. J is TRBJ2-1 and V is TRBV7-2; no clear D gene. Germline CDR1 reads SGHTA; CDR2 reads FQGNSA. Trimming shortened V by 6 bases and J by 7 bases, and 7 bases separated the two germline ends. The CDR3 is 11 amino acids. CDR3 region: CASSGLNEQFF. The CDR3 bases are TGTGCCAGCAGTGGGTTAAATGAGCAGTTCTTC.

This clonotype was seen ten or more times. The chain combines TRBV5-1 with TRBJ2-1, with a weak D call TRBD1 (6 bases). Per germline, CDR1 SGHRS and CDR2 YFSETQ. CDR3 length: 13 residues. V lost 3 bases and J 6 bases, leaving 10 bases between the germline ends. In DNA, the CDR3 is TGCGCCAGCAGCTCGGACAGACTCAATGAGCAGTTCTTC. It translates to CASSSDRLNEQFF.

This clonotype rates as medium-sized. CDR3 sequence: CASSYTSPPGANVLTF. DNA for the CDR3: TGTGCCAGCAGTTACACGTCCCCACCAGGGGCCAACGTCCTGACTTTC. The chain links TRBV6-5 to TRBJ2-6; D gene unclear. The CDR3 is made up of 16 amino acids. V lost 2 bases, J lost 4 bases, and 12 bases lay in between. Germline lookup yields CDR1 MNHEY and CDR2 SVGAGI.

The J gene is TRBJ2-7, the V gene TRBV5-1, with TRBD1 as a possible D gene (5 bases). This CDR3 region has 15 residues. Trimming stripped 4 bases from V and 2 bases from J, with 16 bases between. Germline V gene lookup returns CDR1 SGHRS and CDR2 YFSETQ. DNA of the CDR3: TGCGCCAGCAGCCTTACCCCGGACACCACCTACGAGCAGTACTTC. It is translated as CASSLTPDTTYEQYF.

This clonotype was seen at least ten times. The chain is built from TRBV10-3 and TRBJ1-1, with 7 nucleotides matching TRBD1. The J segment lost 11 bases and the V segment lost 3 bases, leaving 6 bases of the junction unmatched. The germline V gene encodes CDR1 ENHRY and CDR2 SYGVKD. The CDR3 length is 12 residues. The CDR3 DNA follows: TGTGCCATCAGTGAAGGCGGGACAGACGCTTTCTTT. Translated: CAISEGGTDAFF.

This clonotype showed up many times. The rearrangement links TRBV5-5 to TRBJ1-2; 9 positions agree with TRBD1. CDR1 is SGHKS, CDR2 YYEKEE, per germline (reference sequence). The V and J ends lost 3 bases and 3 bases, in that order; junction bases with no gene match: 9. CDR3 length: 16 residues. The CDR3 loop reads CASSWGPGTGHYGYTF. CDR3 in DNA: TGTGCCAGCAGCTGGGGCCCCGGGACAGGGCACTATGGCTACACCTTC.

This clonotype was recorded many times. This chain links TRBV5-1 with TRBJ2-3; TRBD2 might be the D (7 bases). The V gene lost 3 bases and the J gene lost 4 bases, with 12 bases spanning the gap. Germline CDR1 reads SGHRS; CDR2 reads YFSETQ. This CDR3 has 14 amino acids. The CDR3 DNA follows: TGCGCCAGCAGCTCCGGGGAGGGGGCAGATACGCAGTATTTT. Translating gives CASSSGEGADTQYF.

This clonotype has at least ten counts. J is TRBJ2-3 and V is TRBV20-1, with TRBD2 identical over 12 bases. CDR3 length: 15 residues. The germline V gene encodes CDR1 DFQATT and CDR2 SNEGSKA (reference sequence). With 6 bases clipped from V and 3 bases from J, the junction kept 7 bases outside the gene matches. CDR3: CSALGTSGRTDTQYF. The DNA for the CDR3 is TGCAGTGCCCTCGGGACTAGCGGGCGTACAGATACGCAGTATTTT.